A single sample is the source of the 11 T cell receptor beta chains below, sequenced in a study of blood T cell repertoires in COVID-19. TCRdb keeps only in-frame clones here, not all; method: immunoSEQ multiplex PCR. Of a few hundred thousand clones listed, approximately 86% are singletons. The sequencing input was peripheral blood. The receptors originated from a man aged 18-30 years with active or convalescent COVID-19.

This chain joins TRBV6-4 and TRBJ2-1; TRBD2 is a possible D gene (5 bases). The germline gives CDR1 MRHNA, CDR2 SNTAGT. The CDR3 sequence is 13 residues long. Trimming left V 6 bases short and J 3 bases short, with 9 bases between. The DNA of the CDR3 is TGTGCCAGCAGCGTTGGACTCTACAATGAGCAGTTCTTC. Translating gives CASSVGLYNEQFF.

This clone appeared once. The gene calls are TRBV18 and TRBJ2-5, with TRBD2 matching 8 bases. CDR1 is KGHSH and CDR2 is LQKENI in the germline V gene. The trim removed 3 bases at V and 4 bases at J, leaving 7 bases unmatched. The CDR3 has 15 residues. CDR3 sequence: CASSPLPGGGETQYF. CDR3 DNA sequence: TGTGCCAGCTCACCTCTACCGGGAGGGGGAGAGACCCAGTACTTC. Full variable domain (rest looked up from reference TRBV18 and TRBJ2-5): NAGVMQNPRHLVRRRGQEARLRCSPMKGHSHVYWYRQLPEEGLKFMVYLQKENIIDESGMPKERFSAEFPKEGPSILRIQQVVRGDSAAYFCASSPLPGGGETQYFGPGTRLLVL.

The J gene is TRBJ1-3, the V gene TRBV5-1; TRBD1 is a possible D gene (6 bases). The V and J ends lost 4 bases and 0 bases respectively, with 14 bases between them. CDR1 is SGHRS and CDR2 is YFSETQ in the germline V gene. CDR3 length: 16 amino acids. CDR3 amino acids: CASSLTGSDSGNTIYF. CDR3 sequence (DNA): TGCGCCAGCAGCCTGACAGGTTCTGACTCTGGAAACACCATATATTTT.

The chain joins TRBV19 to TRBJ2-5; 11 nucleotides line up with TRBD2. With V trimmed by 3 bases and J by 5 bases, 8 bases remained unmatched. The CDR3 is made up of 16 amino acids. Germline V gives CDR1 LNHDA, CDR2 SQIVND (reference sequence). DNA for the CDR3: TGTGCCAGTAGTATTCAAGTTAGCGGGGGGGCGGAGACCCAGTACTTC. Translated, it gives CASSIQVSGGAETQYF.

This chain connects TRBV3-1 (or the pseudogene TRBV3-2) to TRBJ1-2; D gene uncertain. The CDR3 spans 15 residues. CDR1 LGHDT and CDR2 YNNKEL come from the germline V gene (reference sequence). V gave up 0 bases and J gave up 3 bases, with 11 bases separating them. The CDR3 sequence is CASSQEGRVDYGYTF. The CDR3 region has the DNA TGTGCCAGCAGCCAAGAGGGGAGGGTAGACTATGGCTACACCTTC.

This clone was recorded once. This sequence joins TRBV4-3 and TRBJ2-3, with TRBD2 matching over 10 bases. V lost 2 bases, J lost 3 bases, and 14 bases stayed unmatched. The CDR3 totals 19 residues. Per the germline V gene, CDR1 is LGHNA and CDR2 is YSLEER. In DNA, the CDR3 is TGCGCCAGCAGCCAAACATCTAGCGGGGGATTCGTTTTGACAGATACGCAGTATTTT. It encodes CASSQTSSGGFVLTDTQYF.

This chain uses TRBV6-2 or TRBV6-3 with TRBJ1-2; D possibly corresponds to TRBD1 (5 bases). The CDR3 is 14 amino acids. From germline, CDR1 is MNHEY and CDR2 SVGEGT. V was shortened by 2 bases and J by 2 bases, with 9 bases between the two germline ends. The chain's CDR3 is CASSYAQGNYGYTF. The CDR3 DNA sequence: TGTGCCAGCAGTTACGCCCAGGGCAACTATGGCTACACCTTC.

The chain employs TRBV25-1 and TRBJ2-6, with 7 bases identical to TRBD1. Germline trimming cut 4 bases from V and 2 bases from J; bases unmatched to any gene: 11. This CDR3 contains 18 residues. The germline CDR1 and CDR2 sequences are MGHDK and SYGVNS. CDR3 loop: CASSALPGQPTGANVLTF. The DNA for the CDR3 is TGTGCCAGCAGTGCCCTCCCGGGACAGCCTACTGGGGCCAACGTCCTGACTTTC.

The chain uses TRBV19 and TRBJ1-5, with D uncertain. V lost 3 bases and J 0 bases, leaving 9 bases between the germline ends. CDR1 and CDR2 from the germline V gene are LNHDA and SQIVND (reference sequence). The CDR3 has 15 residues. This chain's CDR3 is CASSIVHNSNQPQHF. In DNA form, the CDR3 reads TGTGCCAGTAGTATCGTACATAATAGCAATCAGCCCCAGCATTTT. Full variable domain (rest looked up from reference TRBV19 and TRBJ1-5): DGGITQSPKYLFRKEGQNVTLSCEQNLNHDAMYWYRQDPGQGLRLIYYSQIVNDFQKGDIAEGYSVSREKKESFPLTVTSAQKNPTAFYLCASSIVHNSNQPQHFGDGTRLSIL.

The chain recombines TRBV3-1 (or the pseudogene TRBV3-2) with TRBJ2-3; 13 bases are shared with TRBD2. This CDR3 contains 17 residues. Germline loops: CDR1 LGHDT, CDR2 YNNKEL (reference sequence). V shed 1 base and J 3 bases; nucleotides not matched to a gene: 4. In nucleotides, the CDR3 is TGTGCCAGCAGCCAAGTGGGGACTAGCGGGGATACAGATACGCAGTATTTT. Amino acids: CASSQVGTSGDTDTQYF.

The chain links TRBV28 to TRBJ1-5; perhaps TRBD1 as D (6 bases). Germline values: CDR1 MDHEN, CDR2 SYDVKM. Trimming took off 8 bases at V and 1 base at J, with 6 bases between the two ends. This CDR3 region has 12 residues. The CDR3 DNA reads TGTGCCAGCCAGGGGAGCAATCAGCCCCAGCATTTT. Protein product: CASQGSNQPQHF.